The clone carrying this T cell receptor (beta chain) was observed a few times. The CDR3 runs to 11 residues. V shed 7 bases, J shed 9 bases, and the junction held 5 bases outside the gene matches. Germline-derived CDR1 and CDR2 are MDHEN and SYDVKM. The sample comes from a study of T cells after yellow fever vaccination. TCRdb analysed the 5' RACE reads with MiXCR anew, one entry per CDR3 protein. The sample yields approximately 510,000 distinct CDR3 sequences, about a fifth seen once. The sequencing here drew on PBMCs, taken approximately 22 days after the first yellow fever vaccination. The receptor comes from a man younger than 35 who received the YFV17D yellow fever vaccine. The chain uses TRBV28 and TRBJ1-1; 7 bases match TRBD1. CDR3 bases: TGTGCCAGCACTGACAGGGTGAAAGCTTTCTTT. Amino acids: CASTDRVKAFF.